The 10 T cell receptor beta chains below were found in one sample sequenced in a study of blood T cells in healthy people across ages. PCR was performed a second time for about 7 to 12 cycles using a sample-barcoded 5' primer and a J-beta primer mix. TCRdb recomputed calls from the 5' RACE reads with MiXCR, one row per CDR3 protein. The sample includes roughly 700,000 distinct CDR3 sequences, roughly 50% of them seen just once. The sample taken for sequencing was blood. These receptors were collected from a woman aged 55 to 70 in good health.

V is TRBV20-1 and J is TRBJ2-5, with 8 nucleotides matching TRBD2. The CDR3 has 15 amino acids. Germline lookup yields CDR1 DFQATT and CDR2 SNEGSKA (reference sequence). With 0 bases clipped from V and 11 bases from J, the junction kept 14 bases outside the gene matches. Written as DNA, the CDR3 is TGCAGTGCTAGAGATCTCAGCGGGAGACACAATGAGCAGTACTTC. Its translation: CSARDLSGRHNEQYF.

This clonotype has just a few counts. The CDR3 bases are TGCGCCAGCAGCCAAGGACAGTACCAAGAGACCCAGTACTTC. Amino acids: CASSQGQYQETQYF. This sequence joins TRBV5-1 and TRBJ2-5; tentatively, D is TRBD1 (6 bases). Trimming pared 4 bases from V and 0 bases from J, leaving 10 bases between. Germline CDR1 and CDR2: SGHRS and YFSETQ. This CDR3 comprises 14 residues.

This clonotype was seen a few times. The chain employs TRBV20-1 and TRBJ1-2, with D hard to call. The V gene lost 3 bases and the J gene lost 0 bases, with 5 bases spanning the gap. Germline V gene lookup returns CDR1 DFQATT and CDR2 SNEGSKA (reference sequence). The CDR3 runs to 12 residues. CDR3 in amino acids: CSASSANYGYTF. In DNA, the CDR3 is TGCAGTGCTAGTTCAGCTAACTATGGCTACACCTTC.

The CDR3 protein is CAWSVDWTAKNLYGYTF. For the CDR3, the DNA is TGTGCCTGGAGTGTTGACTGGACGGCGAAAAACCTTTATGGCTACACCTTC. The rearrangement joins TRBV30 to TRBJ1-2; D unresolved. Looked up from germline, CDR1 is GTSNPN and CDR2 is SVGIG (reference sequence). Trimming left V 0 bases short and J 5 bases short, with 22 bases between. CDR3 size: 17 residues.

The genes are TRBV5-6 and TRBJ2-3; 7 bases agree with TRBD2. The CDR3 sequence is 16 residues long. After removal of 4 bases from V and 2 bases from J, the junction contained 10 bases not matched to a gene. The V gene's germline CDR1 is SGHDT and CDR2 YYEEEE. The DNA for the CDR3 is TGTGCCAGCAGCGGGCTACTGGGAGGGAACACAGATACGCAGTATTTT. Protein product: CASSGLLGGNTDTQYF.

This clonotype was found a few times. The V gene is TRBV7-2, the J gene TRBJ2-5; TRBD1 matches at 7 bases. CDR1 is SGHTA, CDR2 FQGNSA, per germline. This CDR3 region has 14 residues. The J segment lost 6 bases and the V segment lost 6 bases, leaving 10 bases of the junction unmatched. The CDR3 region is CASRPAPGQKTQYF. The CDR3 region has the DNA TGTGCCAGCAGACCTGCCCCGGGACAGAAGACCCAGTACTTC.

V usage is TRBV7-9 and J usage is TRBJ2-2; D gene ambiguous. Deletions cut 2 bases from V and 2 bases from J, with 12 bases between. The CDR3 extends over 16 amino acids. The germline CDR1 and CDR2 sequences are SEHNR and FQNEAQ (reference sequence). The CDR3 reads CASSLRAATNTGELFF. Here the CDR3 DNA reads TGTGCCAGCAGCTTAAGGGCAGCAACTAACACCGGGGAGCTGTTTTTT.

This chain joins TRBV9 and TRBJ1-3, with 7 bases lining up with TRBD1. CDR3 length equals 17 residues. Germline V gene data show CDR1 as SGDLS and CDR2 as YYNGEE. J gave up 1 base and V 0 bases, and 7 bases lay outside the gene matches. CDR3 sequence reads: CASSVAPTGVSGNTIYF. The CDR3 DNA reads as TGTGCCAGCAGCGTAGCCCCTACAGGGGTTTCTGGAAACACCATATATTTT. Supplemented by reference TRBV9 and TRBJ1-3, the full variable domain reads DSGVTQTPKHLITATGQRVTLRCSPRSGDLSVYWYQQSLDQGLQFLIQYYNGEERAKGNILERFSAQQFPDLHSELNLSSLELGDSALYFCASSVAPTGVSGNTIYFGEGSWLTVV.

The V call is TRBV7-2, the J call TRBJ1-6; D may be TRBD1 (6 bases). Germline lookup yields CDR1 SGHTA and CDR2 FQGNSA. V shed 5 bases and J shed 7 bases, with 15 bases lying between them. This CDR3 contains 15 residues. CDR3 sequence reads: CASSLLQGVNSPLHF. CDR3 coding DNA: TGTGCCAGCAGCCTCTTACAGGGAGTCAATTCACCCCTCCACTTT.

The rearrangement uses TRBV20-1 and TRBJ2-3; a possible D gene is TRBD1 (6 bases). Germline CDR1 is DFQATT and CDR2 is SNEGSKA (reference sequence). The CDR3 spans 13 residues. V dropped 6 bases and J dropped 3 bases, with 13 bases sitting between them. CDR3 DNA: TGCAGTGCCGAAACAGGGTTAACAGATACGCAGTATTTT. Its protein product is CSAETGLTDTQYF.